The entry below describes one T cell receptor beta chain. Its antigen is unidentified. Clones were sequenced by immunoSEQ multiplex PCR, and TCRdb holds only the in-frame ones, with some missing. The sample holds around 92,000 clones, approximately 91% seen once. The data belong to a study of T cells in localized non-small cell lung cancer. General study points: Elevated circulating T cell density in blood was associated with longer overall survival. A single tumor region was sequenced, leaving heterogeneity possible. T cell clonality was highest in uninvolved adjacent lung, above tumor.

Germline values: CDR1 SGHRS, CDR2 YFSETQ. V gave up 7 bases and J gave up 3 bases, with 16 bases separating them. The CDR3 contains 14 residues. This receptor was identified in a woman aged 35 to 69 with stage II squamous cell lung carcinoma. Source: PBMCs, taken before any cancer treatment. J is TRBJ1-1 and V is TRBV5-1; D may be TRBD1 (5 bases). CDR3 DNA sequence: TGCGCCAGCGCAACTCTGGGGGGAGACACTGAAGCTTTCTTT. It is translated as CASATLGGDTEAFF. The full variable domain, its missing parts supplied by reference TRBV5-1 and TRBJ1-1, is KAGVTQTPRYLIKTRGQQVTLSCSPISGHRSVSWYQQTPGQGLQFLFEYFSETQRNKGNFPGRFSGRQFSNSRSEMNVSTLELGDSALYLCASATLGGDTEAFFGQGTRLTVV.